A single sample is the source of the 30 T cell receptor beta chains below, sequenced in a study of T cells after yellow fever vaccination (dated by TCRdb to between 2018 and 2021). Receptors were amplified or captured by 5' RACE. Reads for this sample came from an Illumina HiSeq 2500. TCRdb reran the public reads through fastp at Q25 and MiXCR, keeping productive beta chains. Identical CDR3 protein sequences are pooled into one entry, listed with their most common genes and DNA. This sample has about 510,000 distinct CDR3 sequences in its table, and roughly a fifth of those were observed once. The top ten hold about 17% of the sample. Read against the paper, the sample's treatment or condition label means: live attenuated yellow fever vaccine strain. Here the sequenced sample was PBMCs, taken roughly 20 days after the first yellow fever vaccination. Every receptor here comes from a young man who received the YFV17D yellow fever vaccine.

This sequence joins TRBV24-1 and TRBJ2-1; TRBD1 matches 7 bases. Germline CDR1 is KGHDR and CDR2 is SFDVKD. The CDR3 spans 16 residues. The J segment lost 6 bases and the V segment lost 1 base, leaving 8 bases of the junction unmatched. CDR3 amino acids: CATSDFAGAGGNEQFF. In nucleotides, the CDR3 is TGTGCCACCAGTGATTTCGCCGGGGCAGGGGGCAATGAGCAGTTCTTC.

This clonotype showed up just a few times. The V and J genes are TRBV9 and TRBJ2-2, with D perhaps assigned TRBD1 or TRBD2 (5 bases each). Germline V gives CDR1 SGDLS, CDR2 YYNGEE. Trimming removed 10 bases at V and 7 bases at J, with 17 bases between. The CDR3 extends over 13 amino acids. The CDR3 sequence is CAGERGNGGELFF. CDR3 nucleotides: TGTGCCGGAGAGAGGGGAAATGGCGGGGAGCTGTTTTTT. Supplemented by reference TRBV9 and TRBJ2-2, the full variable domain reads DSGVTQTPKHLITATGQRVTLRCSPRSGDLSVYWYQQSLDQGLQFLIQYYNGEERAKGNILERFSAQQFPDLHSELNLSSLELGDSALYFCAGERGNGGELFFGEGSRLTVL.

This rearrangement joins TRBV5-1 to TRBJ1-1; 10 positions agree with TRBD1. The V gene's germline CDR1 is SGHRS and CDR2 YFSETQ. The V gene end was trimmed by 0 bases and the J gene end by 0 bases; junction bases not matched to a gene: 2. This CDR3 spans 16 amino acids. CDR3 DNA: TGCGCCAGCAGCTTGGCCGGGACAGGGGTGAACACTGAAGCTTTCTTT. Its translation: CASSLAGTGVNTEAFF.

V and J are TRBV7-2 and TRBJ1-1, with D unclear. The V gene lost 5 bases and the J gene lost 1 base, with 11 bases spanning the gap. CDR1 is SGHTA, CDR2 FQGNSA, per germline. This CDR3 spans 14 amino acids. CDR3 nucleotides: TGTGCCAGCAGCCGGATGACGGAGAACACTGAAGCTTTCTTT. This encodes CASSRMTENTEAFF.

The rearrangement links TRBV6-1 to TRBJ2-1, with TRBD2 identical over 8 bases. The length of the CDR3 is 15 residues. Germline V gene data show CDR1 as MNHNS and CDR2 as SASEGT. The V gene end was trimmed by 5 bases and the J gene end by 0 bases; junction bases not matched to a gene: 3. CDR3 DNA: TGTGCCAGCAGTATAGCGGGGAGCTCCTACAATGAGCAGTTCTTC. Encoded protein: CASSIAGSSYNEQFF.

The chain joins TRBV5-4 to TRBJ2-2; 8 bases map to TRBD1. The CDR3 consists of 16 residues. The V gene end was trimmed by 3 bases and the J gene end by 6 bases; junction bases not matched to a gene: 10. Germline loops: CDR1 SGHNT, CDR2 YYREEE (reference sequence). CDR3 sequence reads: CASSWGAQGASGELFF. The CDR3 coding sequence is TGTGCCAGCAGCTGGGGGGCTCAGGGGGCGTCCGGGGAGCTGTTTTTT.

The CDR3 loop is CSVEFGAPDTQYF. The CDR3 DNA is TGCAGCGTTGAATTTGGAGCCCCAGATACGCAGTATTTT. V gene TRBV29-1 combines with J gene TRBJ2-3; D remains unclear. Germline V gene sequence: CDR1 SQVTM, CDR2 ANQGSEA. V was clipped by 2 bases and J by 4 bases, with 10 bases between them. CDR3 length equals 13 residues.

The chain is built from TRBV6-1 and TRBJ2-1; 7 bases align to TRBD1. J lost 0 bases, V lost 4 bases, and 3 bases had no gene match. There are 15 residues in the CDR3. The germline gives CDR1 MNHNS, CDR2 SASEGT. CDR3 loop: CASSVGTASYNEQFF. CDR3 nucleotides: TGTGCCAGCAGTGTAGGGACAGCCTCCTACAATGAGCAGTTCTTC.

The table lists this clonotype with a few counts. The chain has TRBV7-9 and TRBJ1-2; the D is unclear. This CDR3 region has 13 residues. Between the trimmed V and J ends, which lost 2 bases and 4 bases, there was a span of 8 bases. Germline values: CDR1 SEHNR, CDR2 FQNEAQ (reference sequence). The DNA for the CDR3 is TGTGCCAGCAGCTTATATGAAGGCTATGGCTACACCTTC. Translating it yields CASSLYEGYGYTF.

DNA for the CDR3: TGTGCCAGCAGAGCGGGGGGCCTCGCCTACAATGAGCAGTTCTTC. Translation gives CASRAGGLAYNEQFF. The chain is built from TRBV6-1 and TRBJ2-1, with 9 bases lining up with TRBD2. CDR3 length: 15 residues. Trimming at V came to 6 bases and at J to 2 bases, leaving 5 bases not matched to a gene. CDR1 and CDR2 from the germline V gene are MNHNS and SASEGT.

This chain links TRBV20-1 with TRBJ2-3, with 9 bases lining up with TRBD2. The germline gives CDR1 DFQATT, CDR2 SNEGSKA (reference sequence). The CDR3 covers 15 residues. V lost 3 bases, J lost 4 bases, and 8 bases stayed unmatched. The CDR3 coding sequence is TGCAGTGCTAGTGGAGCTAGCGGGGCTGCAGATACGCAGTATTTT. It specifies CSASGASGAADTQYF.

The DNA of the CDR3 is TGTGCCAGCAGCCAAGATAGCCAGAGCTCCTACGAGCAGTACTTC. Translating it yields CASSQDSQSSYEQYF. The chain uses TRBV3-1 and TRBJ2-7; D is ambiguous. The CDR3 covers 15 residues. Looked up from germline, CDR1 is LGHDT and CDR2 is YNNKEL (reference sequence). Trimming shortened V by 0 bases and J by 0 bases, and 9 bases separated the two germline ends.

Note on this clonotype: A clone one base away is much larger, so this may be a read error. The chain is built from TRBV7-3 and TRBJ2-2, with D possibly matching TRBD2 (5 bases). The germline V and J ends were trimmed by 3 bases and 1 base, with 6 bases remaining between them. Germline-derived CDR1 and CDR2 are SGHTA and FQGTGA. The CDR3 is 14 residues long. CDR3 region: CASSFGENTGELFF. For the CDR3, the DNA is TGTGCCAGCAGCTTCGGGGAGAACACCGGGGAGCTGTTTTTT.

This clonotype was seen a few times. The chain couples TRBV7-2 to TRBJ2-2; 9 bases match TRBD1. The CDR3 length is 15 residues. V lost 5 bases to trimming and J lost 6 bases; unmatched junction nucleotides: 7. Germline V gives CDR1 SGHTA, CDR2 FQGNSA. The CDR3 spells CASSPGTGFSGELFF. In nucleotides, the CDR3 is TGTGCCAGCAGCCCCGGGACAGGGTTCTCCGGGGAGCTGTTTTTT. Together with reference TRBV7-2 and TRBJ2-2, the CDR3 gives the full variable domain: GAGVSQSPSNKVTEKGKDVELRCDPISGHTALYWYRQSLGQGLEFLIYFQGNSAPDKSGLPSDRFSAERTGGSVSTLTIQRTQQEDSAVYLCASSPGTGFSGELFFGEGSRLTVL.

Regarding this clonotype: The junction departs from germline at one end; a sequencing error may be responsible. The rearrangement links TRBV6-5 to TRBJ2-1, with 9 bases identical to TRBD2. The CDR3 runs to 16 residues. Germline lookup yields CDR1 MNHEY and CDR2 SVGAGI. In DNA form, the CDR3 reads TGTCCCAGCAGTTACAGGTGGCGGGGGGGCGAAAATGAGCAGTTCTTC. Translated: CPSSYRWRGGENEQFF.

This sequence joins TRBV9 and TRBJ2-5; 9 nucleotides match TRBD2. This CDR3 comprises 14 residues. Germline V gives CDR1 SGDLS, CDR2 YYNGEE. V shed 2 bases, J shed 5 bases, and the junction held 4 bases outside the gene matches. The chain's CDR3 is CASSVTSGGETQYF. CDR3 sequence (DNA): TGTGCCAGCAGCGTGACTAGCGGAGGGGAGACCCAGTACTTC.

The chain has TRBV5-1 and TRBJ2-1; D is unclear. The germline V and J ends were trimmed by 4 bases and 13 bases, with 3 bases remaining between them. Germline-derived CDR1 and CDR2 are SGHRS and YFSETQ. The CDR3 spans 8 residues. DNA of the CDR3: TGCGCCAGCAGCGCCCAGTTCTTC. It encodes CASSAQFF.

The chain uses TRBV5-6 and TRBJ1-1; 8 nucleotides match TRBD1. Germline assignment: CDR1 SGHDT and CDR2 YYEEEE. V lost 2 bases to trimming and J lost 6 bases; unmatched junction nucleotides: 3. The CDR3 loop spans 13 amino acids. The CDR3 DNA reads TGTGCCAGCAGCTTCGGGACAGGCCCTGAAGCTTTCTTT. Its translation is CASSFGTGPEAFF.

A remark on this clonotype: With a much larger clone just one base away, this may be a read error. The CDR3 sequence is CASSLARVDTQYF. For the CDR3, the DNA is TGTGCCAGCAGCTTAGCGCGGGTAGATACGCAGTATTTT. The genes are TRBV7-8 and TRBJ2-3, with D perhaps matching TRBD2 (5 bases). This CDR3 is built from 13 residues. The V and J ends lost 0 bases and 5 bases respectively, with 6 bases between them. Germline-derived CDR1 and CDR2 are SGHVS and FQNEAQ.

The table lists this clonotype with a few counts. The V gene is TRBV20-1, the J gene TRBJ1-5, with D hard to call. The V end lost 0 bases, the J end lost 4 bases, and 13 bases lay between the germline ends. Per the germline V gene, CDR1 is DFQATT and CDR2 is SNEGSKA (reference sequence). This CDR3 region has 15 residues. The DNA of the CDR3 is TGCAGTGCTAGAGATGTTGGTAGGGAAAATCAGCCCCAGCATTTT. It translates to CSARDVGRENQPQHF.

V usage is TRBV29-1 and J usage is TRBJ1-1; no clear D gene. Trimming left V 0 bases short and J 0 bases short, with 5 bases between. The CDR3 consists of 13 residues. Germline loops: CDR1 SQVTM, CDR2 ANQGSEA. The CDR3: CSVEDRVNTEAFF. CDR3 coding DNA: TGCAGCGTTGAAGATCGAGTGAACACTGAAGCTTTCTTT.

This chain links TRBV7-3 with TRBJ1-6, with a possible D match to TRBD1 (6 bases). Trimming cost V 4 bases and J 2 bases, with 9 bases left between them. The CDR3 runs to 15 residues. In germline, CDR1 is SGHTA, CDR2 FQGTGA. CDR3 DNA sequence: TGTGCCAGCAGCTCGACAGGAGCCTATAATTCACCCCTCCACTTT. Its protein product is CASSSTGAYNSPLHF.

The chain couples TRBV5-1 to TRBJ2-2; D may be TRBD1 (6 bases). V lost 4 bases and J lost 4, with 17 bases in between. CDR3 length: 16 amino acids. The germline CDR1 and CDR2 sequences are SGHRS and YFSETQ. The CDR3 DNA is TGCGCCAGCAGCGCCGGTGGGGGCATCGGCACCGGGGAGCTGTTTTTT. Encoded protein: CASSAGGGIGTGELFF.

This clonotype has more than one count but fewer than ten. The chain couples TRBV19 to TRBJ2-2; no reliable D call. The V end lost 2 bases, the J end lost 7 bases, and 5 bases lay between the germline ends. The CDR3 loop spans 12 amino acids. The germline CDR1 and CDR2 sequences are LNHDA and SQIVND (reference sequence). CDR3 DNA: TGTGCCAGTAGTATAATGATCGGGGAGCTGTTTTTT. Amino acids: CASSIMIGELFF. Full variable domain (missing parts from reference TRBV19 and TRBJ2-2): DGGITQSPKYLFRKEGQNVTLSCEQNLNHDAMYWYRQDPGQGLRLIYYSQIVNDFQKGDIAEGYSVSREKKESFPLTVTSAQKNPTAFYLCASSIMIGELFFGEGSRLTVL.

The rearrangement joins TRBV7-6 to TRBJ1-6; D not certain. Between the trimmed V and J ends, which lost 3 bases and 9 bases, there was a span of 15 bases. The CDR3 covers 15 residues. Looked up from germline, CDR1 is SGHVS and CDR2 is FNYEAQ. CDR3 amino acids: CASSLQALLVSPLHF. The CDR3 DNA is TGTGCCAGCAGCTTGCAGGCCCTTTTAGTTTCACCCCTCCACTTT.

This chain links TRBV3-1 with TRBJ1-6; perhaps TRBD1 as D (5 bases). V was cut by 1 base and J by 9 bases, with 16 bases left in between. This CDR3 has 16 amino acids. CDR1 is LGHDT and CDR2 is YNNKEL in the germline V gene (reference sequence). DNA of the CDR3: TGTGCCAGCAGCCAAGGTTCAGGGCTTCTAAGTTCACCCCTCCACTTT. Its translation is CASSQGSGLLSSPLHF. The full variable domain, with the rest looked up from reference TRBV3-1 and TRBJ1-6, is DTAVSQTPKYLVTQMGNDKSIKCEQNLGHDTMYWYKQDSKKFLKIMFSYNNKELIINETVPNRFSPKSPDKAHLNLHINSLELGDSAVYFCASSQGSGLLSSPLHFGNGTRLTVT.

The genes are TRBV15 and TRBJ2-7, with TRBD1 as a possible D gene (6 bases). V lost 0 bases and J 0 bases, leaving 9 bases between the germline ends. The CDR3 runs to 15 residues. Germline lookup yields CDR1 LNHNV and CDR2 YYDKDF (reference sequence). The CDR3 bases are TGTGCCACCAGCAGAGATCCAGGGGTCTCCTACGAGCAGTACTTC. Protein: CATSRDPGVSYEQYF.

This clonotype showed up just a few times. The chain uses TRBV19 and TRBJ1-3; D is undetermined. This CDR3 region has 15 residues. V shed 5 bases and J shed 2 bases, with 13 bases lying between them. Per germline, CDR1 LNHDA and CDR2 SQIVND (reference sequence). The CDR3 DNA follows: TGTGCCAGTAGTGAAGGGTTCGTCACTGGAAACACCATATATTTT. Translated: CASSEGFVTGNTIYF.

The rearrangement links TRBV6-4 to TRBJ1-4; the D gene is possibly TRBD1 (6 bases). The CDR3 contains 11 residues. Germline CDR1 and CDR2: MRHNA and SNTAGT. The CDR3 is CGTETNEKLFF. As DNA, the CDR3 is TGTGGGACAGAGACAAATGAAAAACTGTTTTTT.

This clonotype was seen only a few times. The chain couples TRBV7-9 to TRBJ2-7, with TRBD1 matching 8 bases. Germline V CDR1 and CDR2: SEHNR, FQNEAQ (reference sequence). The J segment lost 11 bases and the V segment lost 4 bases, leaving 7 bases of the junction unmatched. The CDR3 loop spans 12 amino acids. CDR3 region: CASSSQGEGEYF. The CDR3 DNA sequence: TGTGCCAGCAGCTCACAGGGGGAAGGGGAGTACTTC.